The 18 T cell receptor beta chains listed next were all sequenced from one sample in a study of T-cell memory formation after mild COVID-19. MiXCR, run by TCRdb on the 5' RACE reads, gives a single entry per CDR3 protein. This table holds more than 250,000 distinct CDR3 sequences, under 20% found once. Sample: PBMCs or a T cell subset sorted from them (not recorded which). These TCRs come from a man younger than 35 who had mild COVID-19 (a few samples of this study predate the infection). Cell type and time point are not known.

This clonotype was counted between two and nine times. The rearrangement links TRBV6-5 to TRBJ1-2, with D unresolved. V gave up 0 bases and J gave up 7 bases, with 12 bases separating them. This CDR3 region has 14 residues. Germline V gives CDR1 MNHEY, CDR2 SVGAGI. CDR3 DNA sequence: TGTGCCAGCAGTTACTCGATGTTCAGTCTTGGCTACACCTTC. Residues: CASSYSMFSLGYTF.

A few counts support this clonotype. The chain uses TRBV7-3 and TRBJ2-1; D perhaps matches TRBD2 (6 bases). The CDR3 is 16 residues long. V was clipped by 5 bases and J by 11 bases, with 25 bases between them. Per the germline V gene, CDR1 is SGHTA and CDR2 is FQGTGA. The CDR3 nucleotides read TGTGCCAGCAGCGAGGAGGGGTCTGGAGGGCCCTGGAAGCAGTTCTTC. Translated: CASSEEGSGGPWKQFF.

This clonotype was observed a handful of times. The chain is built from TRBV6-5 and TRBJ2-2, with D hard to call. The CDR3 totals 16 residues. CDR1 and CDR2 from the germline V gene are MNHEY and SVGAGI. The V end lost 0 bases, the J end lost 2 bases, and 10 bases lay between the germline ends. CDR3 nucleotide sequence: TGTGCCAGCAGTTACTCGGGCCAGGTTAACACCGGGGAGCTGTTTTTT. It yields the protein CASSYSGQVNTGELFF.

Ten or more counts support this clonotype. Since a much larger clone is just one base distant, this may be a read error. The V gene is TRBV11-2, the J gene TRBJ2-5, with 12 bases fitting TRBD2. V shed 1 base, J shed 5 bases, and the junction held 2 bases outside the gene matches. The CDR3 spans 15 residues. CDR1 and CDR2 (germline): SGHAT, FQNNGV. In DNA form, the CDR3 reads TGTGCCAGCAGCTTAGTCGGGACTAGCGGGGAGACCCAGTACTTC. It translates to CASSLVGTSGETQYF.

This clonotype has at least ten counts. The chain links TRBV29-1 to TRBJ2-1; D remains unclear. CDR1 is SQVTM and CDR2 is ANQGSEA in the germline V gene. V lost 6 bases, J lost 8 bases, and 17 bases lay in between. The CDR3 totals 13 residues. In nucleotides, the CDR3 is TGCAGCGTCGCCCCTCGGGCCATCTATGAGCAGTTCTTC. Translating it yields CSVAPRAIYEQFF.

The rearrangement uses TRBV3-1 and TRBJ1-6, with 9 bases matching TRBD1. The junction had 5 bases not matched to a gene; V was cut back by 3 bases and J by 8 bases. CDR3 length: 15 amino acids. The germline CDR1 and CDR2 sequences are LGHDT and YNNKEL (reference sequence). The CDR3 is CASSHLGQGDSPLHF. CDR3 bases: TGTGCCAGCAGCCACCTGGGACAGGGAGATTCACCCCTCCACTTT.

Many counts were recorded for this clonotype. V is TRBV6-5 and J is TRBJ1-2, with D unclear. The V gene's germline CDR1 is MNHEY and CDR2 SVGAGI. CDR3 length equals 13 residues. The V gene lost 0 bases and the J gene lost 4 bases, with 6 bases spanning the gap. The CDR3 nucleotides are TGTGCCAGCAGTTACTCGACCGGCTATGGCTACACCTTC. It codes for CASSYSTGYGYTF.

The table lists this clonotype with many counts. This chain links TRBV7-2 with TRBJ2-3, with D tentatively TRBD1 or TRBD2 (6 bases each). Looked up from germline, CDR1 is SGHTA and CDR2 is FQGNSA. This CDR3 spans 15 amino acids. The germline V and J ends were trimmed by 4 bases and 4 bases, with 15 bases remaining between them. The CDR3, as DNA: TGTGCCAGCAGCTCCCTACTAGCAGGGGCAGATACGCAGTATTTT. Amino acids: CASSSLLAGADTQYF.

V usage is TRBV10-3 and J usage is TRBJ1-2; D gene ambiguous. V was clipped by 3 bases and J by 6 bases, with 8 bases between them. CDR1 and CDR2 from the germline V gene are ENHRY and SYGVKD. The CDR3 extends over 12 amino acids. Written as DNA, the CDR3 is TGTGCCATCAGTGACAGCGAGAATGGCTACACCTTC. Its protein is CAISDSENGYTF.

This clonotype was counted only a few times. The rearrangement links TRBV14 to TRBJ2-7; D is unclear. CDR3 length equals 14 residues. Trimming left V 4 bases short and J 3 bases short, with 13 bases between. The germline V gene has CDR1 SGHDN and CDR2 FVKESK. CDR3: CASSRMGRYYEQYF. DNA of the CDR3: TGTGCCAGCAGCCGCATGGGCAGGTACTACGAGCAGTACTTC.

The rearrangement uses TRBV2 and TRBJ1-2; 9 positions agree with TRBD1. In germline, CDR1 is SNHLY, CDR2 FYNNEI. The CDR3 sequence is 12 residues long. Trimming at V came to 10 bases and at J to 5 bases, leaving 5 bases not matched to a gene. The CDR3 sequence is CAIHRGLYGYTF. For the CDR3, the DNA is TGTGCCATCCACAGGGGGCTGTATGGCTACACCTTC. The whole variable domain, remainder taken from reference TRBV2 and TRBJ1-2, is EPEVTQTPSHQVTQMGQEVILRCVPISNHLYFYWYRQILGQKVEFLVSFYNNEISEKSEIFDDQFSVERPDGSNFTLKIRSTKLEDSAMYFCAIHRGLYGYTFGSGTRLTVV.

The table lists this clonotype with a few counts. The chain links TRBV5-5 to TRBJ1-6; D possibly corresponds to TRBD1 (5 bases). V was trimmed by 5 bases and J by 5 bases, leaving 14 bases between them. The germline CDR1 and CDR2 sequences are SGHKS and YYEKEE (reference sequence). The CDR3 contains 15 residues. CDR3 protein: CASSVYGTDNSPLHF. The CDR3 region has the DNA TGTGCCAGCAGTGTGTACGGGACTGATAATTCACCCCTCCACTTT.

In this sample, this clonotype turned up a few times. The chain couples TRBV20-1 to TRBJ2-3; D is uncertain. CDR3 length: 13 amino acids. The V end lost 2 bases, the J end lost 0 bases, and 6 bases lay between the germline ends. Germline V gives CDR1 DFQATT, CDR2 SNEGSKA (reference sequence). The chain's CDR3 is CSARLLSTDTQYF. CDR3 DNA sequence: TGCAGTGCTAGACTACTAAGCACAGATACGCAGTATTTT.

This chain connects TRBV9 to TRBJ1-1; TRBD1 might be the D (5 bases). CDR3 length equals 14 residues. V was cut by 0 bases and J by 5 bases, with 11 bases left in between. The germline V gene has CDR1 SGDLS and CDR2 YYNGEE. CDR3: CASSVGQGRTEAFF. The CDR3 DNA follows: TGTGCCAGCAGCGTAGGTCAGGGAAGGACTGAAGCTTTCTTT.

This clonotype was seen more than once but under ten times. The chain couples TRBV7-9 to TRBJ1-1; no clear D gene. This CDR3 spans 16 amino acids. V lost 2 bases and J 5 bases, leaving 18 bases between the germline ends. Germline CDR1 and CDR2: SEHNR and FQNEAQ (reference sequence). The CDR3 region has the DNA TGTGCCAGCAGCTTAAGCGCCGGGCTCGAGGTTACTGAAGCTTTCTTT. Translating gives CASSLSAGLEVTEAFF.

This clonotype showed up just a few times. This rearrangement joins TRBV5-5 to TRBJ1-6; D gene ambiguous. The CDR3 runs to 14 residues. The V gene's germline CDR1 is SGHKS and CDR2 YYEKEE (reference sequence). V dropped 1 base and J dropped 8 bases, with 10 bases sitting between them. The CDR3 DNA reads as TGTGCCAGCAGCTTGAGGATCCCAGATTCACCCCTCCACTTT. Its translation: CASSLRIPDSPLHF.

V is TRBV6-2 or TRBV6-3 and J is TRBJ1-2; TRBD1 agrees at 7 bases. The V gene end was trimmed by 6 bases and the J gene end by 9 bases; junction bases not matched to a gene: 10. CDR1 and CDR2 (germline): MNHEY, SVGEGT. The CDR3 totals 13 residues. The CDR3 bases are TGTGCCAGCAGCCCCGGACAGGCATTTCGCTACACCTTC. Protein: CASSPGQAFRYTF.

The chain combines TRBV6-2 or TRBV6-3 with TRBJ2-5; D gene ambiguous. CDR1 and CDR2 from the germline V gene are MNHEY and SVGEGT. This CDR3 is built from 15 residues. With 5 bases removed from V and 4 bases from J, the gap between germline ends came to 17 bases. This CDR3 reads CASSPRTTWGETQYF. CDR3 DNA: TGTGCCAGCAGTCCCAGGACCACGTGGGGAGAGACCCAGTACTTC.